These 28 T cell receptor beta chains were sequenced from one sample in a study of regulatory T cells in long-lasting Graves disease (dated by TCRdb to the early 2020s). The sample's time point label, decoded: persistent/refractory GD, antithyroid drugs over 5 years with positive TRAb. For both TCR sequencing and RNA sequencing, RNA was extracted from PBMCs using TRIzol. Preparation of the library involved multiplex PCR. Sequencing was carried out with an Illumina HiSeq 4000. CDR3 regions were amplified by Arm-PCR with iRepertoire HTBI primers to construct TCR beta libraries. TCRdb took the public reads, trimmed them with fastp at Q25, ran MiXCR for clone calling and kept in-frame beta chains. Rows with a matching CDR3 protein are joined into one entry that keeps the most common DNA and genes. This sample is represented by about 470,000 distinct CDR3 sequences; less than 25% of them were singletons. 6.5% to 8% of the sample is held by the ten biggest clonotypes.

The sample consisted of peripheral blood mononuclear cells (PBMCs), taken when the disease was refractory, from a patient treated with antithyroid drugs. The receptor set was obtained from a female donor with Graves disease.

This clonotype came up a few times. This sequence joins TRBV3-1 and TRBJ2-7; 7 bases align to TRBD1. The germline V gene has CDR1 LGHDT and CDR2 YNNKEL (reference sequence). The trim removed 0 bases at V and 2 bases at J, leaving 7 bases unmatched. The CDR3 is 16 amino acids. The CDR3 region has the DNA TGTGCCAGCAGCCAAGATGGCGAACAGGGGACCTACGAGCAGTACTTC. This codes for CASSQDGEQGTYEQYF.

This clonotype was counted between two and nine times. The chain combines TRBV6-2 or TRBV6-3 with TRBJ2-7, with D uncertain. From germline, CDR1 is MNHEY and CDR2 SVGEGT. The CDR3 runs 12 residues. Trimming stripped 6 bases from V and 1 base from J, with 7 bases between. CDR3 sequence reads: CASRELSYEQYF. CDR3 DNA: TGTGCCAGCAGAGAGCTGTCCTACGAGCAGTACTTC.

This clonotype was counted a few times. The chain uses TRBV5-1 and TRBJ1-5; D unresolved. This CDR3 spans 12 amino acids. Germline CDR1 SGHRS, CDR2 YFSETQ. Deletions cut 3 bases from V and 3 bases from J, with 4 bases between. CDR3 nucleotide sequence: TGCGCCAGCAGCTCCCTCAATCAGCCCCAGCATTTT. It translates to CASSSLNQPQHF.

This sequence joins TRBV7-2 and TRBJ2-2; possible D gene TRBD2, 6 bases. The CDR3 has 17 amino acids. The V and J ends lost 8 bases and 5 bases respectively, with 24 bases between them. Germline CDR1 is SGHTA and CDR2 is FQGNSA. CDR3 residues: CASGSRDSYYVTGELFF. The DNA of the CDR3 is TGTGCCAGCGGATCCCGGGACTCCTATTATGTTACCGGGGAGCTGTTTTTT. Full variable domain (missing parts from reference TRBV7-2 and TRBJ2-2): GAGVSQSPSNKVTEKGKDVELRCDPISGHTALYWYRQSLGQGLEFLIYFQGNSAPDKSGLPSDRFSAERTGGSVSTLTIQRTQQEDSAVYLCASGSRDSYYVTGELFFGEGSRLTVL.

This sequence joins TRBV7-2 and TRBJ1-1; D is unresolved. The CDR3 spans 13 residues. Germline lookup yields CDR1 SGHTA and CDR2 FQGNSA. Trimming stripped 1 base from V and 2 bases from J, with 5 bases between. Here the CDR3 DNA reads TGTGCCAGCAGCTTAGATAAAAACACTGAAGCTTTCTTT. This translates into CASSLDKNTEAFF.

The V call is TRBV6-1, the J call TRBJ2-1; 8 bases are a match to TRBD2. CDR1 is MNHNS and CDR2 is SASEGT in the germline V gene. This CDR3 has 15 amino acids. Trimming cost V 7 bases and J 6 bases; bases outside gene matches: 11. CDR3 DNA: TGTGCCAGCACCGCGGAGAGCGGGAGAATCAATGAGCAGTTCTTC. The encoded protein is CASTAESGRINEQFF.

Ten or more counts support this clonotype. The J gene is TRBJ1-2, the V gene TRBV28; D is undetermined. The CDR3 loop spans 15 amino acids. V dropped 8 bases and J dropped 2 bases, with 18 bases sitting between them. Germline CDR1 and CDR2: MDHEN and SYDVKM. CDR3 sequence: CASYTVSRPNYGYTF. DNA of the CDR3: TGTGCCAGCTATACGGTATCCCGGCCGAACTATGGCTACACCTTC.

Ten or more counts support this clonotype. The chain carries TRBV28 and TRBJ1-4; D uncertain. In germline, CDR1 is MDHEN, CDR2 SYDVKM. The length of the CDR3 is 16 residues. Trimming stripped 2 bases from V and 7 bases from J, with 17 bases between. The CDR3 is CASSLGGNGLGEKLFF. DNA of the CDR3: TGTGCCAGCAGTTTAGGCGGGAACGGTCTGGGTGAAAAACTGTTTTTT.

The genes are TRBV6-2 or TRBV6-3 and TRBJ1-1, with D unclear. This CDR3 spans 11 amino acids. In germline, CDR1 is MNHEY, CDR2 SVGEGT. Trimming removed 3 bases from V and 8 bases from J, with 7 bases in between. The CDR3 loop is CASSYRSEAFF. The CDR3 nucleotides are TGTGCCAGCAGTTATAGGTCAGAAGCTTTCTTT.

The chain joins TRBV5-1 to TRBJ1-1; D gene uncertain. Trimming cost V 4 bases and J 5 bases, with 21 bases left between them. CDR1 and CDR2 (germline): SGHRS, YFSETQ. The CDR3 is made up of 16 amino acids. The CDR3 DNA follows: TGCGCCAGCAGCCGAACCCCGGACGTCTCCAAAACTGAAGCTTTCTTT. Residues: CASSRTPDVSKTEAFF.

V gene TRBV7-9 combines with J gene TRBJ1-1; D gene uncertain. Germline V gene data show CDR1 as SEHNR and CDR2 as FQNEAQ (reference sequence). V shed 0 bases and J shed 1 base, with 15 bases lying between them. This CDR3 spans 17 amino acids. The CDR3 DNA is TGTGCCAGCAGCTTAGCGATCCTGAGGTTGGGGAACACTGAAGCTTTCTTT. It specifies CASSLAILRLGNTEAFF.

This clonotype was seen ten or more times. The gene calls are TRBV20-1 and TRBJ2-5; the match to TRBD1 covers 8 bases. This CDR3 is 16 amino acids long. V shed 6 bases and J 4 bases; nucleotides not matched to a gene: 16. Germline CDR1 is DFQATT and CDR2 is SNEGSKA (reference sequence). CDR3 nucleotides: TGCAGTGCCGAGGCAGGGGGCGCGAGGTCCACAGAGACCCAGTACTTC. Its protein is CSAEAGGARSTETQYF.

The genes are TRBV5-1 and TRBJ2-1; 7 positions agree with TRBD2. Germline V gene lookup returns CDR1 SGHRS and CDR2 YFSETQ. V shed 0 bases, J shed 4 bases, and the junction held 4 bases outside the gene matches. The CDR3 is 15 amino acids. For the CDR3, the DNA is TGCGCCAGCAGCTTGGATCCTAGCGGATACAATGAGCAGTTCTTC. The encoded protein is CASSLDPSGYNEQFF.

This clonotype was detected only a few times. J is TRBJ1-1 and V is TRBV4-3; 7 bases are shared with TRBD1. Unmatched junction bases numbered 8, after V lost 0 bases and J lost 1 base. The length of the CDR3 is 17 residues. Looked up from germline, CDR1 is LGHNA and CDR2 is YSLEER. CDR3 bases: TGCGCCAGCAGCCAAGATACTCTCGGGACAGCGAACACTGAAGCTTTCTTT. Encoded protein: CASSQDTLGTANTEAFF.

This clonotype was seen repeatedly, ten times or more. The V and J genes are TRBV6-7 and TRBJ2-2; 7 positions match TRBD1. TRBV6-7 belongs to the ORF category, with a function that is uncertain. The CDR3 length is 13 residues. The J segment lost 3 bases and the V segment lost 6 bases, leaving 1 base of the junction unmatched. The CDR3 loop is CASRGQDTGELFF. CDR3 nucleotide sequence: TGTGCCAGCAGAGGACAGGACACCGGGGAGCTGTTTTTT.

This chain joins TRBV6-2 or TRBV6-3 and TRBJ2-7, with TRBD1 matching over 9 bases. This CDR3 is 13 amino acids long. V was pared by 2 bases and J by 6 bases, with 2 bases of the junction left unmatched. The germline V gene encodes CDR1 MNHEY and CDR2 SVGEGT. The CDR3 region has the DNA TGTGCCAGCAGTTACCTGACAGGGGGCGAGCAGTACTTC. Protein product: CASSYLTGGEQYF.

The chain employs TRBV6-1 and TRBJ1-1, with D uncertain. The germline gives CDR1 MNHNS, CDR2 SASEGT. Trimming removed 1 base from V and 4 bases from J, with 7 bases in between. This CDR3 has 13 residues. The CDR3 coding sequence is TGTGCCAGCAGTGAAGTGGTTAGCACTGAAGCTTTCTTT. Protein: CASSEVVSTEAFF.

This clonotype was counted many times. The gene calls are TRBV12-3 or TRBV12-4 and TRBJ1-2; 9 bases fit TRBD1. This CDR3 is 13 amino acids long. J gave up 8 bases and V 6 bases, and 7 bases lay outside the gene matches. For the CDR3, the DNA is TGTGCCAGCAGAAGGGGACAGGGTAGGGGCTACACCTTC. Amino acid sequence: CASRRGQGRGYTF.

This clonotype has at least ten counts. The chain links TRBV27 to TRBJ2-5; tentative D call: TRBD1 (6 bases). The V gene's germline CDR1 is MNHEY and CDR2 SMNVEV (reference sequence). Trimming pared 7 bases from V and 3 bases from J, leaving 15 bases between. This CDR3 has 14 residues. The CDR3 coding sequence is TGTGCCAGCAAACAGGGAGTTGTGGAAGAGACCCAGTACTTC. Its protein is CASKQGVVEETQYF.

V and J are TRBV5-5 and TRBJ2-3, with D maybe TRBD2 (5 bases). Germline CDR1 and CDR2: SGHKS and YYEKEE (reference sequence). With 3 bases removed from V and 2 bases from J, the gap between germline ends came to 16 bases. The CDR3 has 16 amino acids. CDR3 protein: CASSSRDTGLTDTQYF. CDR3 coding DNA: TGTGCCAGCAGCTCACGGGATACTGGACTCACAGATACGCAGTATTTT.

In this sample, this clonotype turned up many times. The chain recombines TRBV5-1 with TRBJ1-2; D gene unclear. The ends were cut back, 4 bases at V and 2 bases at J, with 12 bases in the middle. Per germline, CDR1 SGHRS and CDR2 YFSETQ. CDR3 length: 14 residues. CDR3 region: CASSPEGRNYGYTF. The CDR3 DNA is TGCGCCAGCAGCCCGGAAGGGAGAAACTATGGCTACACCTTC.

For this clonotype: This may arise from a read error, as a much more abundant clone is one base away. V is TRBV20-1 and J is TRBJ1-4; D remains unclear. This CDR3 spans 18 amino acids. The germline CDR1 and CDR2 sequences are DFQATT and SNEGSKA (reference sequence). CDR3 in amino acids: CSARERNSARTVGEKPFF. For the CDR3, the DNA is TGCAGTGCTAGAGAACGTAATTCCGCACGGACCGTGGGTGAAAAACCGTTTTTT.

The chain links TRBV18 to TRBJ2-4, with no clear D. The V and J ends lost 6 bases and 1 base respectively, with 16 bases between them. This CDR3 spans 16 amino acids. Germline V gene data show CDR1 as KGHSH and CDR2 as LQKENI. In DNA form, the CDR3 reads TGTGCCAGCTCTCTTACTGGATCCCGGGCCAAAAACATTCAGTACTTC. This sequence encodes CASSLTGSRAKNIQYF.

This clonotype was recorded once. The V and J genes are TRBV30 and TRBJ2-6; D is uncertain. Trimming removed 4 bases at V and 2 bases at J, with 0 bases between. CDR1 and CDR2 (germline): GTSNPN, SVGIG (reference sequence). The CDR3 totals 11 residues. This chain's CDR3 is CAWTGANVLTF. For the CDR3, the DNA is TGTGCCTGGACTGGGGCCAACGTCCTGACTTTC.

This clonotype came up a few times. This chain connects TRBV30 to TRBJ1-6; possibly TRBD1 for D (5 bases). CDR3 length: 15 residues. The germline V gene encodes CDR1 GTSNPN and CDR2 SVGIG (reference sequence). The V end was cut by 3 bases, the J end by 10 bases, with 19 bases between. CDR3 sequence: CAWSPRARDASPLHF. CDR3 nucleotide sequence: TGTGCCTGGAGCCCTAGAGCCAGGGATGCATCACCCCTCCACTTT. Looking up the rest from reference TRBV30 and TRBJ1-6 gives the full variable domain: SQTIHQWPATLVQPVGSPLSLECTVEGTSNPNLYWYRQAAGRGLQLLFYSVGIGQISSEVPQNLSASRPQDRQFILSSKKLLLSDSGFYLCAWSPRARDASPLHFGNGTRLTVT.

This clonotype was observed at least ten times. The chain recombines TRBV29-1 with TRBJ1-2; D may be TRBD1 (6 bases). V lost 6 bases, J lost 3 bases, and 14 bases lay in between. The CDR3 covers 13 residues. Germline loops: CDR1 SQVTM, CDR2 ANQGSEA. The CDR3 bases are TGCAGCGTCTTAGGGGACACCGACTATGGCTACACCTTC. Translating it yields CSVLGDTDYGYTF.

CDR3 sequence: CSARGYGQRSGANVLTF. CDR3 nucleotides: TGCAGTGCTAGAGGTTACGGGCAGCGCTCTGGGGCCAACGTCCTGACTTTC. The chain links TRBV20-1 to TRBJ2-6; D gene ambiguous. This CDR3 spans 17 amino acids. CDR1 and CDR2 (germline): DFQATT, SNEGSKA (reference sequence). V gave up 1 base and J gave up 0 bases, with 13 bases separating them.

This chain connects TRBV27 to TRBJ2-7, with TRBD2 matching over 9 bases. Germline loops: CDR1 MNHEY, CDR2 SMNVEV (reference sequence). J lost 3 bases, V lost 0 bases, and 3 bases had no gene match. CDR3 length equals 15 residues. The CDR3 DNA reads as TGTGCCAGCAGTTTATCTCTAGCGGGACTCTACGAGCAGTACTTC. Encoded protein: CASSLSLAGLYEQYF.